A single sample gave rise to the 20 T cell receptor beta chains below, sequenced in a study of CD8+CD57+ T cells in acquired aplastic anemia. CDR3 and TCR beta VDJ profiling relied on genomic DNA as the template. TCRdb independently ran MiXCR on the reads; one entry per CDR3 protein. The data show around 180,000 distinct CDR3 sequences, under 75% seen once. The source material was sorted CD4+, CD8+, or CD8+CD57+ T cells (not recorded which) from PBMCs. The receptor set was obtained from a human donor in good health.

J is TRBJ2-5 and V is TRBV15; perhaps TRBD1 as D (5 bases). Deletions cut 4 bases from V and 5 bases from J, with 17 bases between. This CDR3 is 15 amino acids long. The germline V gene has CDR1 LNHNV and CDR2 YYDKDF (reference sequence). For the CDR3, the DNA is TGTGCCACCAGCACCTTAGAGACAGAGTTTGAGACCCAGTACTTC. Residues: CATSTLETEFETQYF.

Worth noting for this clonotype: The junction does not match germline at one end; this may be a read error. The V gene is TRBV4-1, the J gene TRBJ1-1; 9 bases line up with TRBD1. The length of the CDR3 is 16 residues. CDR1 is MGHRA and CDR2 is YSYEKL in the germline V gene. CDR3 loop: CASSPGTGNGNTEAFF. The CDR3 region has the DNA TGCGCCAGCAGTCCTGGGACAGGGAATGGGAACACTGAAGCTTTCTTC.

The rearrangement links TRBV25-1 to TRBJ1-5; no reliable D call. The length of the CDR3 is 14 residues. Trimming stripped 2 bases from V and 0 bases from J, with 5 bases between. Germline CDR1 MGHDK, CDR2 SYGVNS. The CDR3 DNA is TGTGCCAGCAGTGAAGTAGGTAGCAATCAGCCCCAGCATTTT. Protein: CASSEVGSNQPQHF.

The chain recombines TRBV12-3 or TRBV12-4 with TRBJ1-1; TRBD1 matches at 7 bases. The CDR3 length is 16 residues. Trimming removed 5 bases from V and 4 bases from J; junction bases left unmatched: 13. This CDR3 is CASSLHQTGLGTEAFF. The CDR3 DNA is TGTGCCAGCAGTCTCCACCAGACAGGGTTGGGCACTGAAGCTTTCTTT.

This clonotype was detected once. The chain has TRBV7-9 and TRBJ1-2; D ambiguous. Germline-derived CDR1 and CDR2 are SEHNR and FQNEAQ (reference sequence). The V end was cut by 5 bases, the J end by 6 bases, with 13 bases between. This CDR3 is built from 13 residues. In DNA form, the CDR3 reads TGTGCCAGCAGCCCGACAACGAGGGATGGCTACACCTTC. Encoded protein: CASSPTTRDGYTF.

This sequence joins TRBV2 and TRBJ2-5; D ambiguous. This CDR3 has 13 residues. Deletions cut 0 bases from V and 11 bases from J, with 13 bases between. Germline CDR1 reads SNHLY; CDR2 reads FYNNEI. CDR3: CASSEAWQREQYF. The CDR3 nucleotides read TGTGCCAGCAGTGAAGCGTGGCAGAGAGAGCAGTACTTC.

The chain employs TRBV12-3 or TRBV12-4 and TRBJ2-7, with D hard to call. The CDR3 length is 13 residues. V was shortened by 1 base and J by 1 base, with 5 bases between the two germline ends. The CDR3 DNA follows: TGTGCCAGCAGTTTAGACAGTTCCTACGAGCAGTACTTC. It codes for CASSLDSSYEQYF.

This clonotype appeared many times. The chain uses TRBV6-5 and TRBJ1-2; the D gene is possibly TRBD1 (6 bases). CDR1 MNHEY and CDR2 SVGAGI come from the germline V gene. V was clipped by 5 bases and J by 1 base, with 11 bases between them. The CDR3 is 14 amino acids. The CDR3, as DNA: TGTGCCAGCAGTCCAGGGGCTTATAACTATGGCTACACCTTC. Amino acids: CASSPGAYNYGYTF.

The chain couples TRBV2 to TRBJ1-1, with 7 nucleotides matching TRBD1. V shed 7 bases, J shed 1 base, and the junction held 3 bases outside the gene matches. Per the germline V gene, CDR1 is SNHLY and CDR2 is FYNNEI. The CDR3 has 13 residues. The CDR3 here is CASNRDRNTEAFF. Written as DNA, the CDR3 is TGTGCCAGCAACCGGGACAGGAACACTGAAGCTTTCTTT. Together with reference TRBV2 and TRBJ1-1, the CDR3 gives the full variable domain: EPEVTQTPSHQVTQMGQEVILRCVPISNHLYFYWYRQILGQKVEFLVSFYNNEISEKSEIFDDQFSVERPDGSNFTLKIRSTKLEDSAMYFCASNRDRNTEAFFGQGTRLTVV.

Many counts were recorded for this clonotype. This chain links TRBV9 with TRBJ1-2; no reliable D call. Germline V gene data show CDR1 as SGDLS and CDR2 as YYNGEE. This CDR3 spans 12 amino acids. V was trimmed by 1 base and J by 2 bases, leaving 3 bases between them. CDR3 nucleotides: TGTGCCAGCAGCGTACCAAACTATGGCTACACCTTC. Its protein product is CASSVPNYGYTF.

This clonotype was recorded at least ten times. The chain recombines TRBV4-2 with TRBJ2-1; D unclear. The CDR3 consists of 12 residues. Germline loops: CDR1 LGHNA, CDR2 YNFKEQ. The V and J ends lost 0 bases and 5 bases respectively, with 2 bases between them. The CDR3 bases are TGTGCCAGCAGCCAAGATAACAATGAGCAGTTCTTC. Its protein product is CASSQDNNEQFF.

This clonotype was recorded a few times. The chain uses TRBV24-1 and TRBJ1-2; TRBD1 agrees at 7 bases. The ends lost 4 bases at V and 4 bases at J; junction bases unmatched: 2. The CDR3 spans 13 residues. Germline CDR1 is KGHDR and CDR2 is SFDVKD. CDR3 loop: CATSEDRFYGYTF. CDR3 nucleotide sequence: TGTGCCACCAGTGAGGACAGGTTCTATGGCTACACCTTC.

The chain has TRBV24-1 and TRBJ2-3, with 11 bases identical to TRBD1. The CDR3 runs to 17 residues. CDR1 is KGHDR and CDR2 is SFDVKD in the germline V gene. V was clipped by 3 bases and J by 4 bases; unmatched bases: 8. This CDR3 is CATSDPSGQGAPDTQYF. The CDR3 nucleotides are TGTGCCACCAGTGATCCCTCTGGACAGGGGGCCCCAGATACGCAGTATTTT.

This sequence joins TRBV20-1 and TRBJ1-1; D is unresolved. V dropped 0 bases and J dropped 7 bases, with 6 bases sitting between them. The length of the CDR3 is 11 residues. CDR1 and CDR2 from the germline V gene are DFQATT and SNEGSKA (reference sequence). In DNA, the CDR3 is TGCAGTGCTAGAGATCGACTTGAAGCTTTCTTT. Protein: CSARDRLEAFF.

The chain recombines TRBV10-2 with TRBJ2-1; D gene unclear. CDR3 size: 13 residues. V was clipped by 11 bases and J by 0 bases, with 11 bases between them. Per germline, CDR1 WSHSY and CDR2 SAAADI. CDR3 coding DNA: TGCGCCGTCATGGCAGGCTCCTACAATGAGCAGTTCTTC. Protein product: CAVMAGSYNEQFF.

This chain links TRBV20-1 with TRBJ1-1; D is uncertain. Germline values: CDR1 DFQATT, CDR2 SNEGSKA (reference sequence). Trimming took 5 bases from V and 1 from J, leaving 20 bases between them. There are 16 residues in the CDR3. The CDR3 here is CSAPFGQTYSNTEAFF. The CDR3 coding sequence is TGCAGTGCTCCCTTCGGCCAAACCTATTCGAACACTGAAGCTTTCTTT.

The chain recombines TRBV19 with TRBJ1-2; D is perhaps TRBD1 (5 bases). The CDR3 contains 12 residues. V was trimmed by 9 bases and J by 2 bases, leaving 10 bases between them. The germline gives CDR1 LNHDA, CDR2 SQIVND (reference sequence). This CDR3 reads CASQTENYGYTF. The DNA for the CDR3 is TGTGCCAGCCAGACAGAAAACTATGGCTACACCTTC.

CDR3 loop: CASRTGQAYNEQFF. The CDR3 coding sequence is TGTGCCAGCAGGACTGGACAGGCCTACAATGAGCAGTTCTTC. The chain uses TRBV7-9 and TRBJ2-1; 7 bases map to TRBD1. The J segment lost 2 bases and the V segment lost 6 bases, leaving 4 bases of the junction unmatched. Germline V gene data show CDR1 as SEHNR and CDR2 as FQNEAQ (reference sequence). The CDR3 totals 14 residues.

The chain carries TRBV5-1 and TRBJ1-4; D remains unclear. CDR3 size: 15 residues. Germline CDR1 SGHRS, CDR2 YFSETQ. Trimming shortened V by 0 bases and J by 1 base, and 7 bases separated the two germline ends. CDR3 in DNA: TGCGCCAGCAGCTTGGATGGGCGAACTAATGAAAAACTGTTTTTT. Translation gives CASSLDGRTNEKLFF.

This chain links TRBV29-1 with TRBJ1-1, with D unresolved. Germline assignment: CDR1 SQVTM and CDR2 ANQGSEA. The germline V and J ends were trimmed by 3 bases and 7 bases, with 9 bases remaining between them. The CDR3 runs 11 residues. The CDR3 loop reads CSVESRGEAFF. As DNA, the CDR3 is TGCAGCGTTGAGAGCCGGGGTGAAGCTTTCTTT.